These T cell receptor beta chains were read from a single sample in a study of monozygotic twins with inflammatory bowel disease. With the 5' RACE reads reprocessed, TCRdb shows one record per CDR3 protein and no DNA. The record lists approximately 400,000 distinct CDR3 sequences, of which the ten most abundant hold 2.5% to 3%. Sample: blood. The receptors were gathered from a human donor with ulcerative colitis or Crohn's disease, or a healthy co-twin of an affected twin (not recorded which). CDR3s include the opening cysteine and the closing phenylalanine or tryptophan.

CDR3 protein: CASSLRDRWGYEQYF; J gene: TRBJ2-7; V gene: TRBV6-5
CDR3 protein: CASSLVHTRGETQYF; J gene: TRBJ2-5; V gene: TRBV7-8
CDR3 protein: CASTRDSYGYTF; J gene: TRBJ1-2; V gene: TRBV7-9
CDR3 protein: CASRPQQVLETQYF; J gene: TRBJ2-5; V gene: TRBV6-1
CDR3 protein: CASSQNQGWDEGYTF; J gene: TRBJ1-2; V gene: TRBV3-1
CDR3 protein: CASSPQTGGGGEQYF; J gene: TRBJ2-7; V gene: TRBV28
CDR3 protein: CASSSHRDYNEQFF; J gene: TRBJ2-1; V gene: TRBV28
CDR3 protein: CASSQWGGTNYGYTF; J gene: TRBJ1-2; V gene: TRBV14
CDR3 protein: CASSVVDSYEQYF; J gene: TRBJ2-7; V gene: TRBV9
CDR3 protein: CASSQDQPANYGYTF; J gene: TRBJ1-2; V gene: TRBV4-3
CDR3 protein: CASRIAGDTQYF; J gene: TRBJ2-3; V gene: TRBV5-1
CDR3 protein: CASRQQTSGWSSTDTQYF; J gene: TRBJ2-3; V gene: TRBV4-2
CDR3 protein: CAIPGGGITGELFF; J gene: TRBJ2-2; V gene: TRBV7-9
CDR3 protein: CASSYGGGQTYYEQYF; J gene: TRBJ2-7; V gene: TRBV6-2/TRBV6-3
CDR3 protein: CASSRGTGTFDGYTF; J gene: TRBJ1-2; V gene: TRBV18
CDR3 protein: CASSVTATGANVLTF; J gene: TRBJ2-6; V gene: TRBV25-1
CDR3 protein: CATSDFTHTDTQYF; J gene: TRBJ2-3; V gene: TRBV24-1
CDR3 protein: CASSHGQGDQPQHF; J gene: TRBJ1-5; V gene: TRBV4-1
CDR3 protein: CASRPQGPFSADTQYF; J gene: TRBJ2-3; V gene: TRBV28
CDR3 protein: CASNVGVSSGGRFYNEQFF; J gene: TRBJ2-1; V gene: TRBV5-1
CDR3 protein: CASSLSQGNTGELFF; J gene: TRBJ2-2; V gene: TRBV7-3